A single TCR beta chain is shown here with its context. Its antigen remains undetermined. The input lacks base qualities; no much larger clone sits a single base away. This sample is drawn from a study of T-cell reconstitution after alpha-beta-depleted transplantation in children (dated by TCRdb to about 2016). As for the study more broadly: T-cell immune reconstitution after TCRalphabeta/CD19-depleted allogeneic hematopoietic cell transplantation in children was quantitatively tracked in the study by means of TCR repertoire profiling. Overall study results and their limits: About two months after transplant, the apparently early recovery of alphabetaT-cell counts reportedly depended on just several hundred clones that had expanded rapidly and came from non-depleted graft cells. Over the following months the frequencies of hyperexpanded clones went down, and after one year T-cell counts and TCRbeta diversity were mostly credited to newly produced T cells. In some patients, the high TCRbeta diversity seen at day 60 was put down to recipient T cells and intrathymic progenitors that had survived conditioning.

Library creation used PCR. TCRdb lists the instrument as Illumina HiSeq 2500. TCR libraries were prepared with molecular barcoding, using unique molecular identifiers to normalize TCRbeta repertoire quantification. The raw public data were reprocessed by TCRdb itself: fastp quality trimming at Q25, MiXCR clonotype calling, in-frame beta chains only. Rows with a matching CDR3 protein are joined into one entry that keeps the most common DNA and genes. The sample table holds 45,000 to 60,000 distinct CDR3 sequences, of which roughly 50% were seen once. More than 30% of the sample lies in the top ten. The sample's treatment or condition, from its label and the paper: allogeneic hematopoietic cell transplantation with graft depleted of TCRalphabeta T cells and CD19 B cells. TCRalphabeta/CD19-depleted allogeneic hematopoietic cell grafts were given to the transplant recipients, all of whom were children.

CDR3 length: 19 amino acids, cysteine to phenylalanine. The DNA shown is the 57-base CDR3, in frame from base 1. CDR1 SGDLS and CDR2 YYNGEE are derived from the germline V gene. V trim: 3 bases; J trim: 4 bases; unmatched bases: 12. The V gene is TRBV9 and the J gene is TRBJ2-3; 15 central bases correspond to TRBD2. This clonotype was obtained from a boy under two years old with SCID, due to receive a stem cell transplant. The specimen comprised peripheral blood, sampled before TCRalphabeta/CD19-depleted stem cell transplant. The CDR3 is CASSAPRTSGGAGADTQYF. The DNA sequence follows: TGTGCCAGCAGCGCCCCCCGGACTAGCGGGGGGGCCGGGGCAGATACGCAGTATTTT.